This T cell receptor (beta chain) was sequenced in a study of shared T cell receptors in the human thymus (dated by TCRdb to 2020 to 2023). About the study as a whole: The study examined how self-reactive, shared T-cell receptor alpha chains are generated in the human thymus.

Libraries were constructed by the immunoSEQ multiplex PCR assay. As stored in TCRdb, this immuneACCESS dataset retains in-frame rearrangements with V and J assigned. A fraction of the clones does not appear; measured against another copy, unresolved V genes explain less than half of the discrepancy, and the remainder lacks a known reason. The sample table holds some 720,000 clones, of which 70% to 90% were seen once. 0.01% of the sample is in the top ten clones. CDR1 is given as GTSNPN and CDR2 as SVGIG, both from the germline V gene (reference sequence). Including cysteine and phenylalanine, the CDR3 has 17 amino acids. Only the CDR3 part of the read is kept: 51 bases, read in frame from the first base. The germline V and J ends show losses of 2 bases and 5 bases respectively, and no gene match explains 16 bases of the junction. Regarding this clone: Its binding antigen is unknown. No base quality values were provided; no much bigger clone lies one nucleotide off.

These data were also reused for a study on human thymus T cells. In that second paper, the authors write: Immunologically healthy infants undergoing open corrective cardiac surgery for congenital heart defects in Finland were used as donors. The thymus tissue came from surgical resects taken out during corrective cardiac surgery. Usage of V and J gene segments appeared to be biased in both the thymic and the peripheral blood repertoires. The related research found that thymic TCR repertoires overlapped highly between unrelated individuals. The study characterized TCR alpha and beta repertoires from roughly 8 infant thymus samples and a few related peripheral blood samples. Donor ages ranging from roughly 6 to 244 days were recorded, and more than five male and two female infants were included in the cohort. Thymocytes were mechanically released from the tissue and were stored as pellets of 10-30 million cells at -70 degrees C. A QIAsymphony instrument was used to extract genomic DNA from frozen cell pellets. The immunoSEQ multiplex PCR assay was used to amplify the TCRB and TCRAD loci from a standardized amount of quality-controlled genomic DNA. The amplicons spanned the V(D)J region and were long enough to cover the CDR3 and allow V and J genes to be identified. The commercial immunoSEQ service was used to sequence amplicons on an Illumina platform. Corrections for primer bias and sequencing errors followed previously described methods, while TCRAD and TCRB definitions were based on the IMGT database. Analysis of the repertoires was done with immunoSEQ Analyzer 3.0 and VDJTools and included basic statistics, V/J segment usage, diversity estimates, rarefaction and pairwise overlap. Diversity was estimated using the Chao1, ChaoE, Efron-Thisted, Shannon and inverse Simpson indices, and was also estimated on datasets down-sampled to the size of the smallest sample. Repertoire overlap used strict matching of CDR3 nucleotide sequence, V gene and J gene, with Jaccard-based multidimensional scaling clustering. On average, thymus samples gave 800,000 or so unique TCRB clonotypes, whereas blood samples gave approximately 84,000.

The sequenced sample was thymocytes. The chain is made from TRBV30 and TRBJ2-5; TRBD2 matches 8 bases in the middle. The origin of this receptor is a boy younger than two with a congenital heart defect. Donor details come from another sample of the same person, matched by shared clones. The sequenced DNA: TGTGCCTGGAGTCCCCCCCTAGCGGGCCCAAGGGGGGAGACCCAGTACTTC. Translation gives CAWSPPLAGPRGETQYF.